This record concerns one T cell receptor beta chain sequence. As yet, its antigen is unknown. CDR1 is SGHTA and CDR2 is FQGNSA in the germline V gene. This CDR3 has 16 residues. V was cut by 6 bases and J by 0 bases, with 12 bases left in between. The entry originates in a study of cytomegalovirus exposure and HLA in healthy donors. Study-level points and caveats: Reports indicate that TCR beta sequences accurately predicted the HLA-A and HLA-B alleles of most subjects. Earlier results showed most TCR beta V segments being productive about 90% or about 30% of the time. Rare sequences made up most TCRs, while some public TCRs were found in many donors.

The PCR made use of 60 Vbeta and 13 Jbeta primers. Data came from immunoSEQ multiplex PCR; TCRdb stores just in-frame clones and leaves some out. The sample has 85,000 to 130,000 clones; approximately 81% are singletons. The rearrangement joins TRBV7-2 to TRBJ1-6; a possible D gene is TRBD1 (6 bases). Source material: PBMCs. The TCR comes from a male donor in good health and CMV-seropositive. CDR3 in amino acids: CASRGRGSSYNSPLHF. Here the CDR3 DNA reads TGTGCCAGCAGGGGAAGGGGGAGCTCCTATAATTCACCCCTCCACTTT.